The clone carrying this T cell receptor beta chain was counted ten times or more. Each TCR cDNA molecule bore a unique molecular identifier. TCRdb re-called the 5' RACE reads through MiXCR, storing one row per CDR3 protein. The sample includes 25,000 or so distinct CDR3 sequences, about 4.3% of them seen just once. Sample time point: sample taken at primary tumor resection. The sequenced material consisted of unsorted whole RNA from tumor, nontumor lung or frozen PBMC. This sample is part of a study of spatial heterogeneity in lung cancer. On the study more broadly: Consistently, beta-chain sequences turned up in larger numbers than alpha-chain sequences did. On average, each unique TCR and UMI combination appeared more than ten times in raw reads.

CDR1 and CDR2 from the germline V gene are MGHRA and YSYEKL. The CDR3 has 15 residues. V was shortened by 2 bases and J by 0 bases, with 8 bases between the two germline ends. This TCR derives from a male donor with early-stage non-small cell lung cancer. The V gene is TRBV4-1, the J gene TRBJ1-5; D not resolved. The sequencing used PBMCs, collected at surgery. CDR3 coding DNA: TGCGCCAGCAGCCAATATGAACTTAGCAATCAGCCCCAGCATTTT. It codes for CASSQYELSNQPQHF.